Sequencing of this T cell receptor (beta chain) was carried out in a study of blood T cells in healthy people across ages. Combining a sample-barcoded 5' primer with a J-beta primer mix, a second PCR ran for about 7 to 11 cycles. Each sample provided no less than 2.5 million CDR3-containing paired-end reads. TCRdb processed the 5' RACE reads anew with MiXCR; each CDR3 protein has one entry. The sample has fewer than 950,000 distinct CDR3 sequences, about 53% seen once; the top ten hold under 50%. The ends were cut back, 0 bases at V and 6 bases at J, with 9 bases in the middle. CDR3 size: 14 residues. Germline V gene data show CDR1 as SGDLS and CDR2 as YYNGEE.

The sequence was obtained from a man of 80 years or more in good health. The chain couples TRBV9 to TRBJ2-2; D uncertain. Sequencing was done on a sample of blood. As DNA, the CDR3 is TGTGCCAGCAGCGTAGTTGCCAGTCCCGGGGAGCTGTTTTTT. Its protein product is CASSVVASPGELFF.